Sequencing of this T cell receptor beta chain was carried out in a study of blood T cell repertoires in COVID-19. Study-level information: T cells, B-cell-depleted T cells, or PBMCs provided the cDNA or gDNA that served as material.

Some clones are missing from TCRdb's copy, which holds only in-frame ones; the method was immunoSEQ multiplex PCR. The sample holds tens of thousands of clones; roughly 86% are singletons and the top ten take less than 5%. The CDR3 extends over 13 amino acids. Between the trimmed V and J ends, which lost 0 bases and 6 bases, there was a span of 8 bases. CDR1 and CDR2 from the germline V gene are SGHTA and FQGNSA. The sample was peripheral blood. The sequence was collected from a man aged 45-60 years with active or convalescent COVID-19. This rearrangement joins TRBV7-2 to TRBJ1-2, with D uncertain. This CDR3 reads CASSLASQDGYTF. CDR3 DNA: TGTGCCAGCAGCTTAGCGAGTCAAGATGGCTACACCTTC.